These T cell receptor beta chains were read from a single sample in a study of breast tumors, draining lymph nodes, adjacent tissues. Using its own MiXCR run on the multiplex PCR reads, TCRdb lists one record per CDR3 protein. This table has approximately 89,000 distinct CDR3 sequences, around 30% appearing once. Sequencing was performed on axillary lymph node tissue. The receptors were gathered from a female donor with breast cancer. Some clones in this sample may be carry-over from other donors' samples. The CDR3 runs from the conserved cysteine through the conserved F or W. Fields, in order: D gene, V gene, CDR3 length, clone size, J gene, CDR3 protein, CDR3 DNA. A D gene is named only where the DNA matches it firmly. Expanded clones get a size class; other rows say once, few or many, or leave the size out.

d_call: NA; v_call: TRBV29-1; cdr3_length: 12; clone_size: NA; j_call: TRBJ2-1; cdr3_aa: CSATLTYNEQFF; cdr3_nt: TGCAGCGCTACTCTTACCTACAATGAGCAGTTCTTC
d_call: TRBD1; v_call: TRBV7-8; cdr3_length: 15; clone_size: medium-sized; j_call: TRBJ1-5; cdr3_aa: CASSKSGQVGQPQHF; cdr3_nt: TGTGCCAGCAGCAAGAGCGGACAGGTCGGACAGCCCCAGCATTTT
d_call: NA; v_call: TRBV15; cdr3_length: 18; clone_size: many; j_call: TRBJ2-2; cdr3_aa: CATSRELGGGASAGELFF; cdr3_nt: TGTGCCACCAGCAGAGAACTCGGCGGAGGAGCAAGCGCCGGGGAGCTGTTTTTT
d_call: NA; v_call: TRBV7-2; cdr3_length: 15; clone_size: many; j_call: TRBJ2-3; cdr3_aa: CASSFTGYSVDTQYF; cdr3_nt: TGTGCCAGCAGCTTCACGGGTTATAGTGTGGATACGCAGTATTTT
d_call: NA; v_call: TRBV19; cdr3_length: 14; clone_size: NA; j_call: TRBJ2-2; cdr3_aa: CASKESGGTGELFF; cdr3_nt: TGTGCCAGTAAGGAGAGTGGTGGGACAGGGGAGCTGTTTTTT
d_call: NA; v_call: TRBV6-1; cdr3_length: 14; clone_size: many; j_call: TRBJ2-7; cdr3_aa: CASSDNWGSYEQYF; cdr3_nt: TGTGCCAGCAGTGACAACTGGGGCTCCTACGAGCAGTACTTC
d_call: NA; v_call: TRBV6-1; cdr3_length: 12; clone_size: many; j_call: TRBJ2-1; cdr3_aa: CASNIRYNEQFF; cdr3_nt: TGTGCCAGTAACATACGGTACAATGAGCAGTTCTTC
d_call: NA; v_call: TRBV4-3; cdr3_length: 15; clone_size: many; j_call: TRBJ2-5; cdr3_aa: CASSQDWGSQETQYF; cdr3_nt: TGCGCCAGCAGCCAAGATTGGGGGAGCCAAGAGACCCAGTACTTC
d_call: NA; v_call: TRBV28; cdr3_length: 14; clone_size: many; j_call: TRBJ2-3; cdr3_aa: CASSLLADADTQYF; cdr3_nt: TGTGCCAGCAGTTTATTGGCCGACGCAGATACGCAGTATTTT
d_call: TRBD1; v_call: TRBV4-1; cdr3_length: 20; clone_size: many; j_call: TRBJ2-6; cdr3_aa: CASSLSGTGAFSGGANVLTF; cdr3_nt: TGCGCCAGCAGCCTCAGCGGGACAGGGGCCTTTTCGGGTGGGGCCAACGTCCTGACTTTC
d_call: TRBD1; v_call: TRBV27; cdr3_length: 14; clone_size: many; j_call: TRBJ2-7; cdr3_aa: CASSSGQGSYEQYF; cdr3_nt: TGTGCCAGCAGTTCGGGACAGGGGTCCTACGAGCAGTACTTC
d_call: TRBD2; v_call: TRBV24-1; cdr3_length: 16; clone_size: NA; j_call: TRBJ2-1; cdr3_aa: CATSDPGLAGGYEQFF; cdr3_nt: TGTGCCACCAGTGATCCTGGACTAGCGGGGGGCTATGAGCAGTTCTTC
d_call: NA; v_call: TRBV4-3; cdr3_length: 14; clone_size: many; j_call: TRBJ2-5; cdr3_aa: CASSQDRRPETQYF; cdr3_nt: TGCGCCAGCAGCCAAGATCGCAGGCCAGAGACCCAGTACTTC
d_call: NA; v_call: TRBV29-1; cdr3_length: 12; clone_size: many; j_call: TRBJ1-4; cdr3_aa: CSVYSTNEKLFF; cdr3_nt: TGCAGCGTGTACTCTACTAATGAAAAACTGTTTTTT
d_call: TRBD1; v_call: TRBV12-5; cdr3_length: 14; clone_size: many; j_call: TRBJ1-3; cdr3_aa: CASGRDSSGNTIYF; cdr3_nt: TGTGCTAGTGGCCGGGACAGCTCTGGAAACACCATATATTTT
d_call: TRBD1; v_call: TRBV24-1; cdr3_length: 13; clone_size: many; j_call: TRBJ1-2; cdr3_aa: CATSDPGQGAFTF; cdr3_nt: TGTGCCACCAGTGACCCTGGACAGGGGGCCTTCACCTTC
d_call: NA; v_call: TRBV11-2; cdr3_length: 14; clone_size: NA; j_call: TRBJ1-5; cdr3_aa: CASRLAGGNQPQHF; cdr3_nt: TGTGCCAGCAGACTAGCGGGAGGCAATCAGCCCCAGCATTTT
d_call: TRBD1; v_call: TRBV9; cdr3_length: 15; clone_size: NA; j_call: TRBJ2-7; cdr3_aa: CASSAIGQGPYEQYF; cdr3_nt: TGTGCCAGCAGTGCTATAGGACAGGGCCCCTACGAGCAGTACTTC
d_call: TRBD2; v_call: TRBV5-1; cdr3_length: 18; clone_size: NA; j_call: TRBJ2-7; cdr3_aa: CATSQGGIAGGSSYEQYF; cdr3_nt: TGTGCCACCAGCCAAGGAGGAATAGCGGGAGGGTCCTCCTACGAGCAGTACTTC
d_call: NA; v_call: TRBV12-3/TRBV12-4; cdr3_length: 14; clone_size: NA; j_call: TRBJ2-1; cdr3_aa: CASSDGISYNEQFF; cdr3_nt: TGTGCCAGCAGTGACGGGATCTCCTACAATGAGCAGTTCTTC
d_call: TRBD2; v_call: TRBV2; cdr3_length: 13; clone_size: many; j_call: TRBJ2-1; cdr3_aa: CASSEAAGGEQFF; cdr3_nt: TGTGCCAGCAGTGAAGCGGCGGGGGGTGAGCAGTTCTTC
d_call: NA; v_call: TRBV3-1; cdr3_length: 13; clone_size: many; j_call: TRBJ1-2; cdr3_aa: CASSPPDSYGYTF; cdr3_nt: TGTGCCAGCAGCCCCCCAGACAGTTATGGCTACACCTTC
d_call: NA; v_call: TRBV14; cdr3_length: 17; clone_size: NA; j_call: TRBJ2-3; cdr3_aa: CASSQGTGHTVGDTQYF; cdr3_nt: TGTGCCAGCAGCCAAGGGACCGGACACACCGTGGGAGATACGCAGTATTTT
d_call: NA; v_call: TRBV6-6; cdr3_length: 16; clone_size: many; j_call: TRBJ1-4; cdr3_aa: CASSHSPGRRREKLFF; cdr3_nt: TGTGCCAGCAGTCACTCCCCGGGACGTCGTCGCGAAAAACTGTTTTTT
d_call: NA; v_call: TRBV29-1; cdr3_length: 14; clone_size: many; j_call: TRBJ2-1; cdr3_aa: CSVERGSSYNEQFF; cdr3_nt: TGCAGCGTTGAAAGGGGGAGCTCCTACAATGAGCAGTTCTTC
d_call: NA; v_call: TRBV4-3; cdr3_length: 16; clone_size: many; j_call: TRBJ1-2; cdr3_aa: CASSQSGRTVFYGYTF; cdr3_nt: TGCGCCAGCAGCCAGAGCGGACGGACAGTCTTCTATGGCTACACCTTC
d_call: NA; v_call: TRBV20-1; cdr3_length: 14; clone_size: NA; j_call: TRBJ1-4; cdr3_aa: CSASTLQGNERLFF; cdr3_nt: TGCAGTGCTAGTACTCTGCAGGGGAATGAAAGACTGTTTTTT
d_call: NA; v_call: TRBV20-1; cdr3_length: 15; clone_size: many; j_call: TRBJ2-1; cdr3_aa: CSARATGTSYNEQFF; cdr3_nt: TGCAGTGCTAGGGCTACGGGAACGTCCTACAATGAGCAGTTCTTC
d_call: NA; v_call: TRBV10-3; cdr3_length: 14; clone_size: many; j_call: TRBJ2-5; cdr3_aa: CAISVGGADETQYF; cdr3_nt: TGTGCCATCAGTGTGGGGGGGGCAGATGAGACCCAGTACTTC
d_call: NA; v_call: TRBV18; cdr3_length: 15; clone_size: NA; j_call: TRBJ1-1; cdr3_aa: CASSPLEDMNTEPFF; cdr3_nt: TGTGCCAGCTCACCACTGGAGGACATGAACACTGAACCTTTCTTT
d_call: TRBD1; v_call: TRBV6-2/TRBV6-3; cdr3_length: 15; clone_size: many; j_call: TRBJ2-7; cdr3_aa: CASSPLTGEGYEQYF; cdr3_nt: TGTGCCAGCAGCCCTCTTACAGGGGAAGGCTACGAGCAGTACTTC
d_call: NA; v_call: TRBV30; cdr3_length: 11; clone_size: NA; j_call: TRBJ1-1; cdr3_aa: CAWSPLFEAFF; cdr3_nt: TGTGCCTGGAGTCCTCTTTTTGAAGCTTTCTTT
d_call: NA; v_call: TRBV15; cdr3_length: 17; clone_size: many; j_call: TRBJ2-7; cdr3_aa: CATSSSRTPGQPYEQYF; cdr3_nt: TGTGCCACCAGCAGCTCCAGAACCCCGGGGCAGCCCTACGAGCAGTACTTC
d_call: NA; v_call: TRBV7-2; cdr3_length: 14; clone_size: many; j_call: TRBJ2-3; cdr3_aa: CASGLYRGTDTQYF; cdr3_nt: TGTGCCAGCGGCCTTTATAGGGGGACAGATACGCAGTATTTT
d_call: TRBD2; v_call: TRBV14; cdr3_length: 16; clone_size: NA; j_call: TRBJ2-5; cdr3_aa: CASSQWLAGGPETQYF; cdr3_nt: TGTGCCAGCAGCCAGTGGCTAGCGGGAGGGCCAGAGACCCAGTACTTC
d_call: TRBD2; v_call: TRBV20-1; cdr3_length: 17; clone_size: many; j_call: TRBJ2-1; cdr3_aa: CSARRTSGSRPYNEQFF; cdr3_nt: TGCAGTGCTAGAAGGACTAGCGGGAGTAGGCCCTACAATGAGCAGTTCTTC
d_call: NA; v_call: TRBV10-1; cdr3_length: 14; clone_size: many; j_call: TRBJ1-5; cdr3_aa: CASLSRVSNQPQHF; cdr3_nt: TGCGCCAGCCTTTCCAGGGTTAGCAATCAGCCCCAGCATTTT
d_call: NA; v_call: TRBV7-2; cdr3_length: 13; clone_size: NA; j_call: TRBJ2-1; cdr3_aa: CASSFPILYEQFF; cdr3_nt: TGTGCCAGCAGCTTCCCCATCTTGTATGAGCAGTTCTTC
d_call: NA; v_call: TRBV12-3/TRBV12-4; cdr3_length: 11; clone_size: many; j_call: TRBJ1-2; cdr3_aa: CASRQSYGYTF; cdr3_nt: TGTGCCAGCCGACAGAGCTATGGCTACACCTTC
d_call: NA; v_call: TRBV24-1; cdr3_length: 11; clone_size: NA; j_call: TRBJ2-1; cdr3_aa: CATRGTDEQFF; cdr3_nt: TGTGCCACCCGGGGAACTGATGAGCAGTTCTTC
d_call: NA; v_call: TRBV20-1; cdr3_length: 12; clone_size: many; j_call: TRBJ2-7; cdr3_aa: CSARTASYEQYF; cdr3_nt: TGCAGTGCCCGGACCGCATCCTACGAGCAGTACTTC
d_call: TRBD1; v_call: TRBV6-1; cdr3_length: 14; clone_size: many; j_call: TRBJ1-6; cdr3_aa: CASRGTAYNSPLHF; cdr3_nt: TGTGCCAGCCGAGGGACAGCCTATAATTCACCCCTCCACTTT
d_call: NA; v_call: TRBV5-1; cdr3_length: 13; clone_size: many; j_call: TRBJ2-7; cdr3_aa: CASSRMTSYEQYF; cdr3_nt: TGCGCCAGCAGCCGAATGACCTCCTACGAGCAGTACTTC
d_call: NA; v_call: TRBV15; cdr3_length: 15; clone_size: many; j_call: TRBJ1-1; cdr3_aa: CATSRDRDRNTEAFF; cdr3_nt: TGTGCCACCAGCAGAGACCGGGACCGGAACACTGAAGCTTTCTTT
d_call: NA; v_call: TRBV19; cdr3_length: 12; clone_size: many; j_call: TRBJ2-1; cdr3_aa: CASSIFWDEQFF; cdr3_nt: TGTGCCAGTAGTATCTTTTGGGATGAGCAGTTCTTC
d_call: NA; v_call: TRBV12-3/TRBV12-4; cdr3_length: 12; clone_size: many; j_call: TRBJ2-5; cdr3_aa: CASIDSEETQYF; cdr3_nt: TGTGCCAGCATTGACTCTGAAGAGACCCAGTACTTC
d_call: TRBD2; v_call: TRBV30; cdr3_length: 11; clone_size: many; j_call: TRBJ2-7; cdr3_aa: CAGTSAYEQYF; cdr3_nt: TGTGCCGGGACTAGCGCCTACGAGCAGTACTTC
d_call: NA; v_call: TRBV12-3/TRBV12-4; cdr3_length: 17; clone_size: many; j_call: TRBJ1-5; cdr3_aa: CASSFGQFLLGNQPQHF; cdr3_nt: TGTGCCAGCAGTTTTGGACAGTTTTTATTAGGCAATCAGCCCCAGCATTTT
d_call: TRBD2; v_call: TRBV24-1; cdr3_length: 17; clone_size: many; j_call: TRBJ2-1; cdr3_aa: CATSDPRPGLAGNEQFF; cdr3_nt: TGTGCCACCAGTGATCCCCGCCCGGGACTAGCGGGGAATGAGCAGTTCTTC
d_call: NA; v_call: TRBV5-1; cdr3_length: 15; clone_size: few; j_call: TRBJ1-1; cdr3_aa: CASINTGGTNTEAFF; cdr3_nt: TGCGCCAGTATCAATACGGGGGGAACGAACACTGAAGCTTTCTTT
d_call: TRBD1; v_call: TRBV7-2; cdr3_length: 14; clone_size: NA; j_call: TRBJ1-4; cdr3_aa: CACSWTGLNEKLFF; cdr3_nt: TGTGCCTGCAGCTGGACAGGGCTTAATGAAAAACTATTTTTT
d_call: NA; v_call: TRBV4-3; cdr3_length: 13; clone_size: many; j_call: TRBJ2-7; cdr3_aa: CASSLTRQDEQYF; cdr3_nt: TGCGCCAGCAGCCTCACGAGGCAGGACGAGCAGTACTTC
d_call: TRBD1; v_call: TRBV28; cdr3_length: 16; clone_size: NA; j_call: TRBJ1-5; cdr3_aa: CASLSPGQGSNQPQHF; cdr3_nt: TGTGCCAGCTTAAGTCCGGGACAGGGTAGCAATCAGCCCCAGCATTTT
d_call: NA; v_call: TRBV7-2; cdr3_length: 12; clone_size: many; j_call: TRBJ2-7; cdr3_aa: CASSLALREQYF; cdr3_nt: TGTGCCAGCAGCTTAGCTCTAAGGGAGCAGTACTTC